The rows below give T cell receptor beta chains drawn from one sample of a study of OX40 agonist ivuxolimab in advanced cancers. TCRdb's table, derived via immunoSEQ multiplex PCR, lists solely in-frame clones and lacks some. In the table there are approximately 90,000 clones, less than 95% of which are singletons. The sample consisted of CD4+ or CD8+ T cells sorted from blood, taken in a trial of the OX40 agonist ivuxolimab. These receptors all come from an adult with an advanced solid tumor such as melanoma, head and neck, liver or kidney cancer. The CDR3 runs from the conserved cysteine through the conserved F or W. Each record gives: V gene, CDR3 length, J gene, CDR3 protein.

TRBV30,17,TRBJ1-3,CAWSVVTGTNSGNTIYF
TRBV7-9,14,TRBJ1-1,CASAIRDRAAEAFF
TRBV5-6,11,TRBJ2-7,CASSFGHEQYF
TRBV4-3,17,TRBJ2-6,CASSQDIWGTGANVLTF
TRBV9,15,TRBJ2-1,CASSALSGFNNEQFF
TRBV7-9,13,TRBJ2-3,CASSLGLLDTQYF
TRBV5-1,15,TRBJ2-1,CASSSSVRAESEQFF
TRBV7-2,14,TRBJ1-4,CASSLDWGGEKLFF
TRBV29-1,12,TRBJ2-1,CSVADQGLRGFF
TRBV28,17,TRBJ1-5,CASSFLNPGTGYQPQHF
TRBV2,15,TRBJ1-5,CASRSDRGVTQPQHF
TRBV11-2,17,TRBJ1-3,CASSLRQGRGPGNTIYF
TRBV30,13,TRBJ2-3,CAWGRISGYAQYF
TRBV6-6,16,TRBJ2-6,CASSYAGGSGANVLTF
TRBV10-3,14,TRBJ2-1,CAANGAGLYNEQFF
TRBV5-1,16,TRBJ2-5,CASSLVGQGAQETQYF